The 26 T cell receptor beta chains reported below all come from one sample, sequenced in a study of blood T cells in healthy people across ages. PCR was performed a second time for roughly 7 to 11 cycles using a sample-barcoded 5' primer and a J-beta primer mix. One entry per CDR3 protein, called by TCRdb with MiXCR from the 5' RACE reads. There are approximately 800,000 distinct CDR3 sequences in the sample; around 50% occur only once, and 15% to 20% lies in the top ten. Sequencing used blood. The receptors stem from an elderly man in good health.

The genes are TRBV11-2 and TRBJ2-1, with TRBD2 matching over 9 bases. Trimming took 6 bases from V and 1 from J; bases not matched to a gene: 7. CDR1 is SGHAT and CDR2 is FQNNGV in the germline V gene. This CDR3 comprises 16 residues. The DNA of the CDR3 is TGTGCCAGCAGGGACTATAGCGGGAGATCCTACAATGAGCAGTTCTTC. This sequence encodes CASRDYSGRSYNEQFF.

This sequence joins TRBV5-1 and TRBJ2-7; D is unclear. The DNA matches TRBJ2-5 better at its end, which makes the J call doubtful. The CDR3 has 14 amino acids. Per the germline V gene, CDR1 is SGHRS and CDR2 is YFSETQ. CDR3 protein: CASKVSTPQETQYF. The CDR3 DNA follows: TGCGCCAGCAAGGTTAGCACCCCTCAAGAGACCCAGTACTTC.

The genes are TRBV28 and TRBJ2-5, with 9 bases that match TRBD2. The better agreement between TRBJ2-4 and the DNA end casts doubt on the J call. The CDR3 runs 14 residues. Per the germline V gene, CDR1 is MDHEN and CDR2 is SYDVKM. CDR3 sequence: CASMGGSGSYIQYF. CDR3 nucleotide sequence: TGTGCCAGCATGGGGGGTAGCGGGAGTTACATTCAGTACTTC.

In its sample, this clonotype was seen many times. V and J are TRBV29-1 and TRBJ2-1, with D maybe TRBD1 (6 bases). V was cut by 7 bases and J by 0 bases, with 13 bases left in between. Looked up from germline, CDR1 is SQVTM and CDR2 is ANQGSEA. The CDR3 runs to 14 residues. CDR3: CSGIRGYSYNEQFF. CDR3 bases: TGCAGCGGTATCAGGGGATACTCCTACAATGAGCAGTTCTTC.

This clonotype was detected only a few times. This chain links TRBV4-2 with TRBJ2-4; 12 positions agree with TRBD1. The DNA end favors TRBJ2-7, so the J call may be wrong. From germline, CDR1 is LGHNA and CDR2 YNFKEQ. CDR3 length equals 16 residues. CDR3 amino acids: CASSRRGTGGVDEQYF. CDR3 in DNA: TGTGCCAGCAGCCGAAGAGGGACAGGGGGCGTCGACGAGCAGTACTTC.

This clonotype was observed a handful of times. The chain links TRBV20-1 to TRBJ2-7; a weak D match, TRBD2 (5 bases). This CDR3 is built from 15 residues. Germline V gives CDR1 DFQATT, CDR2 SNEGSKA (reference sequence). V lost 3 bases and J 0 bases, leaving 15 bases between the germline ends. The CDR3: CSARSLLSGSYEQYF. The CDR3 DNA follows: TGCAGTGCTAGGAGTTTATTGAGCGGCTCCTACGAGCAGTACTTC.

The sample holds many counts of this clonotype. The rearrangement joins TRBV2 to TRBJ1-4, with D possibly being TRBD1 (6 bases). This CDR3 comprises 14 residues. The V gene's germline CDR1 is SNHLY and CDR2 FYNNEI. With 3 bases removed from V and 11 bases from J, the gap between germline ends came to 16 bases. CDR3 in amino acids: CASSERTAQGKLFF. CDR3 coding DNA: TGTGCCAGCAGTGAGAGGACAGCCCAGGGGAAACTGTTTTTT.

This clonotype was observed a few times. The chain employs TRBV3-1 and TRBJ2-7; D remains unclear. Trimming left V 0 bases short and J 6 bases short, with 6 bases between. The CDR3 loop spans 12 amino acids. Germline V gene lookup returns CDR1 LGHDT and CDR2 YNNKEL (reference sequence). The CDR3 protein is CASSQDRGEQYF. The CDR3 bases are TGTGCCAGCAGCCAAGACCGCGGCGAGCAGTACTTC.

This clonotype was found once. This sequence joins TRBV24-1 and TRBJ2-5; 7 bases are shared with TRBD1. The V segment lost 3 bases and the J segment 3 bases; nucleotides outside the gene matches: 9. The CDR3 totals 16 residues. CDR1 KGHDR and CDR2 SFDVKD come from the germline V gene. The CDR3 nucleotides are TGTGCCACCAGTGATCCCTCCGGGACAGCGAAAGAGACCCAGTACTTC. Its translation is CATSDPSGTAKETQYF.

CDR3 sequence (DNA): TGTGCCAGCAGTGAAGCAGGGGGAAGCAATCAGCCCCAGCATTTT. Translated, it gives CASSEAGGSNQPQHF. V is TRBV6-1 and J is TRBJ1-5; D possibly corresponds to TRBD1 (6 bases). Trimming shortened V by 0 bases and J by 1 base, and 7 bases separated the two germline ends. The CDR3 spans 15 residues. In germline, CDR1 is MNHNS, CDR2 SASEGT.

The sample holds many counts of this clonotype. This chain connects TRBV4-3 to TRBJ2-7; 8 bases map to TRBD1. The CDR3 spans 15 residues. Germline V CDR1 and CDR2: LGHNA, YSLEER. V was clipped by 6 bases and J by 7 bases; unmatched bases: 14. CDR3 bases: TGCGCCAGCAGTTCGGCGCAGGGGGCTAATAGGGAGCAGTACTTC. Its protein product is CASSSAQGANREQYF.

The chain couples TRBV7-9 to TRBJ2-1; D might be TRBD2 (6 bases). Between the trimmed V and J ends, which lost 8 bases and 6 bases, there was a span of 14 bases. Germline V gene lookup returns CDR1 SEHNR and CDR2 FQNEAQ (reference sequence). The CDR3 consists of 13 residues. This CDR3 reads CASHTGGGNEQFF. CDR3 DNA sequence: TGTGCCAGCCATACCGGGGGAGGCAATGAGCAGTTCTTC.

The CDR3 here is CASSLETGTYEQYF. In DNA form, the CDR3 reads TGTGCCAGCAGCTTAGAGACAGGGACCTACGAGCAGTACTTC. V usage is TRBV7-2 and J usage is TRBJ2-7; 7 bases align to TRBD1. With V trimmed by 1 base and J by 2 bases, 2 bases remained unmatched. The CDR3 is made up of 14 amino acids. The germline CDR1 and CDR2 sequences are SGHTA and FQGNSA. The full variable domain, with the rest looked up from reference TRBV7-2 and TRBJ2-7, is GAGVSQSPSNKVTEKGKDVELRCDPISGHTALYWYRQSLGQGLEFLIYFQGNSAPDKSGLPSDRFSAERTGGSVSTLTIQRTQQEDSAVYLCASSLETGTYEQYFGPGTRLTVT.

The chain combines TRBV7-6 with TRBJ2-7; TRBD2 agrees at 7 bases. The CDR3 is 15 amino acids. Trimming took 1 base from V and 4 from J; bases not matched to a gene: 7. From germline, CDR1 is SGHVS and CDR2 FNYEAQ. Here the CDR3 reads CASSLGGGDIYEQYF. The CDR3 region has the DNA TGTGCCAGCAGCTTAGGGGGGGGAGATATTTACGAGCAGTACTTC. Using reference TRBV7-6 and TRBJ2-7 for the parts outside the CDR3, the full variable domain is GAGVSQSPRYKVTKRGQDVALRCDPISGHVSLYWYRQALGQGPEFLTYFNYEAQQDKSGLPNDRFSAERPEGSISTLTIQRTEQRDSAMYRCASSLGGGDIYEQYFGPGTRLTVT.

Written as DNA, the CDR3 is TGTGCCAGCAGTGAAGGAGCGGGAGTCTCAGATACGCAGTATTTT. Translation: CASSEGAGVSDTQYF. The rearrangement links TRBV6-1 to TRBJ2-3, with TRBD2 matching over 8 bases. The germline CDR1 and CDR2 sequences are MNHNS and SASEGT. The J segment lost 4 bases and the V segment lost 1 base, leaving 4 bases of the junction unmatched. The CDR3 is 15 amino acids.

Remarks on this clonotype: The junction does not match germline at one end; this may be a read error. V gene TRBV5-1 combines with J gene TRBJ2-1; 11 bases match TRBD2. CDR1 is SGHRS, CDR2 YFSETQ, per germline. CDR3 size: 15 residues. The CDR3 region has the DNA TGCGCCAGCACCTTGACTAGCGGGAATAGGAATGAGCAGTTCTTC. Amino acid sequence: CASTLTSGNRNEQFF.

V and J are TRBV12-3 or TRBV12-4 and TRBJ1-2; D might be TRBD1 (6 bases). V was shortened by 6 bases and J by 8 bases, with 13 bases between the two germline ends. This CDR3 region has 12 residues. CDR3 region: CASRSTGWGYTF. The CDR3 bases are TGTGCCAGCAGATCGACAGGCTGGGGCTACACCTTC.

The V gene is TRBV2, the J gene TRBJ2-7; 7 bases are shared with TRBD1. The DNA end is more similar to TRBJ2-5, so the J call may be wrong. In germline, CDR1 is SNHLY, CDR2 FYNNEI. The CDR3 has 14 residues. The CDR3 region has the DNA TGTGCCAGCAGACAGGGGCTGTACCAAGAGACCCAGTACTTC. Amino acid sequence: CASRQGLYQETQYF.

The rearrangement uses TRBV24-1 and TRBJ2-5; D may be TRBD1 (6 bases). The end of the DNA fits TRBJ2-7 better, so the J call may be wrong. Germline-derived CDR1 and CDR2 are KGHDR and SFDVKD. The CDR3 is 12 residues long. CDR3 DNA sequence: TGTGCCACCCAGGCAGGGGACGCCGAGCAGTACTTC. Amino acids: CATQAGDAEQYF.

V usage is TRBV6-2 or TRBV6-3 and J usage is TRBJ2-5; tentative D call: TRBD1 (6 bases). The CDR3 spans 14 residues. Germline values: CDR1 MNHEY, CDR2 SVGEGT. V gave up 7 bases and J gave up 2 bases, with 14 bases separating them. The CDR3 loop reads CASKSGHTQETQYF. As DNA, the CDR3 is TGTGCCAGCAAATCGGGACATACGCAAGAGACCCAGTACTTC.

The V gene is TRBV20-1, the J gene TRBJ2-1, with 7 nucleotides matching TRBD1. V gave up 2 bases and J gave up 3 bases; unmatched junction bases: 7. CDR3 length: 15 amino acids. CDR1 DFQATT and CDR2 SNEGSKA come from the germline V gene (reference sequence). The CDR3 protein is CSARRQDRIYNEQFF. As DNA, the CDR3 is TGCAGTGCTAGACGTCAGGACAGGATCTACAATGAGCAGTTCTTC.

Of note for this clonotype: It may be a read error: a sequence one base away is much more abundant. The chain joins TRBV12-3 or TRBV12-4 to TRBJ2-7; weak D call: TRBD2 (6 bases). V was shortened by 3 bases and J by 7 bases, with 16 bases between the two germline ends. The CDR3 spans 14 residues. The CDR3, as DNA: TGTGCCAGCAGTTTCGCCGGGAGAGGCAATGAGCAGTACTTC. Translated, it gives CASSFAGRGNEQYF.

This clonotype was observed at least ten times. The rearrangement links TRBV29-1 to TRBJ2-1; D is ambiguous. Germline lookup yields CDR1 SQVTM and CDR2 ANQGSEA. This CDR3 has 11 amino acids. Trimming shortened V by 7 bases and J by 6 bases, and 10 bases separated the two germline ends. CDR3 sequence: CSGVRTNEQFF. Here the CDR3 DNA reads TGCAGCGGGGTAAGGACCAATGAGCAGTTCTTC.

This clonotype has more than one count but fewer than ten. V gene TRBV28 combines with J gene TRBJ2-7; TRBD1 matches at 8 bases. The J call may be wrong; the DNA end is better matched by TRBJ2-5. CDR3 size: 14 residues. The germline gives CDR1 MDHEN, CDR2 SYDVKM. The CDR3 spells CASSPSDRVETQYF. The DNA for the CDR3 is TGTGCCAGCAGTCCCTCGGACAGGGTAGAGACCCAGTACTTC.

This clonotype was seen only once. One junction end does not reproduce the germline sequence, and a read error may be involved. The chain uses TRBV20-1 and TRBJ2-5; 7 bases are shared with TRBD1. The CDR3 loop spans 16 amino acids. The germline gives CDR1 DFQATT, CDR2 SNEGSKA (reference sequence). CDR3 sequence reads: CSASSPGQSFQGTQYF. Here the CDR3 DNA reads TGCAGTGCTAGTTCCCCGGGACAGAGCTTCCAAGGGACCCAGTACTTC.

CDR3 sequence reads: CASSLVRGRFNTEAFF. The CDR3 bases are TGTGCCAGCAGCTTAGTCCGTGGGCGGTTCAACACTGAAGCTTTCTTT. The chain couples TRBV7-2 to TRBJ1-1, with no clear D. V was cut by 1 base and J by 2 bases, with 14 bases left in between. In germline, CDR1 is SGHTA, CDR2 FQGNSA. The CDR3 is 16 residues long.